These T cell receptor beta chains were read from a single sample in a study of blood T cell repertoires in COVID-19. The repertoire was sequenced with immunoSEQ multiplex PCR; TCRdb's copy has only in-frame clones and lacks some. The sample gives about 40,000 clones, about 85% of which show up once; about an eighth is in the top ten. Sequenced input: peripheral blood. Source of these receptors: a human donor in a cohort sampled during active COVID-19. Each CDR3 is given with its conserved first and last residue. The D gene is left open where the match is weak. Only some rows state a clone size, as once, few, many or a class for expanded clones.

clone_size	v_call	d_call	j_call	cdr3_aa	cdr3_nt
.	TRBV7-2	.	TRBJ1-2	CASSPDGGGWGYTF	TGTGCCAGCAGCCCGGACGGGGGAGGTTGGGGCTACACCTTC
.	TRBV11-2	.	TRBJ2-3	CASSLWGPDTQYF	TGTGCCAGCAGCTTATGGGGCCCAGATACGCAGTATTTT
once	TRBV28	.	TRBJ2-4	CASSTRDAGYIQYF	TGTGCCAGCAGTACCCGGGACGCGGGATACATTCAGTACTTC
.	TRBV7-9	.	TRBJ1-2	CASSLERSYGYTF	TGTGCCAGCAGCTTAGAACGGAGCTATGGCTACACCTTC
.	TRBV5-1	TRBD2	TRBJ2-3	CASSLVPGLAGGQGDTQYF	TGCGCCAGCAGCTTAGTTCCGGGACTAGCGGGGGGGCAGGGAGATACGCAGTATTTT
few	TRBV9	.	TRBJ1-6	CASSESPEGDSPLHF	TGTGCCAGCAGCGAGTCCCCAGAGGGGGATTCACCCCTCCACTTT
.	TRBV5-1	.	TRBJ2-3	CASSGGMDTDTQYF	TGCGCCAGCAGCGGGGGCATGGATACAGATACGCAGTATTTT
.	TRBV18	.	TRBJ1-1	CASSPYSQRGTEAFF	TGTGCCAGCTCCCCCTACAGCCAGAGGGGGACTGAAGCTTTCTTT
.	TRBV7-9	.	TRBJ2-1	CASSELGDGVSSYNEQFF	TGTGCCAGCAGCGAGCTAGGTGACGGGGTTAGCTCCTACAATGAGCAGTTCTTC
.	TRBV18	TRBD1	TRBJ2-7	CASSQDRGSYEQYF	TGTGCCAGCTCTCAGGACAGGGGGTCCTACGAGCAGTACTTC
.	TRBV9	TRBD2	TRBJ2-3	CASSALGGGTDTQYF	TGTGCCAGCAGCGCCCTGGGGGGGGGAACAGATACGCAGTATTTT
.	TRBV9	TRBD1	TRBJ1-6	CASSGTGVNNSPLHF	TGTGCCAGCAGCGGGACAGGGGTGAATAATTCACCCCTCCACTTT
.	TRBV2	.	TRBJ1-1	CASRFDSPEAFF	TGTGCCAGCAGGTTTGACTCGCCTGAAGCTTTCTTT
.	TRBV6-2/TRBV6-3	TRBD1	TRBJ1-5	CASSYPRPGDRQRDSNQPQHF	TGTGCCAGCAGTTACCCGAGGCCGGGGGACAGACAACGCGATAGCAATCAGCCCCAGCATTTT
.	TRBV19	.	TRBJ2-5	CASRPLGDRETQYF	TGTGCCAGTAGACCCTTAGGGGATAGGGAGACCCAGTACTTC
.	TRBV5-1	.	TRBJ2-5	CASSLGGGETQYF	TGCGCCAGCAGCTTGGGGGGCGGAGAGACCCAGTACTTC
.	TRBV3-1/TRBV3-2	.	TRBJ2-5	CASSVSGETQYF	TGTGCCAGCAGTGTTAGCGGAGAGACCCAGTACTTC
once	TRBV5-4	.	TRBJ2-3	CASSLAGVGTDTQYF	TGTGCCAGCAGCTTGGCCGGGGTAGGCACAGATACGCAGTATTTT
few	TRBV10-1	.	TRBJ2-7	CASSDGGGGDEQYF	TGCGCCAGCAGTGACGGTGGAGGGGGCGACGAGCAGTACTTC
.	TRBV7-8	.	TRBJ1-2	CASSRTLNYGYTF	TGTGCCAGCAGCCGGACTCTAAACTATGGCTACACCTTC
.	TRBV9	.	TRBJ2-2	CASSVAGVVTGELFF	TGTGCCAGCAGCGTAGCGGGGGTGGTCACCGGGGAGCTGTTTTTT
once	TRBV4-1	.	TRBJ1-4	CASSQPYEKLFF	TGCGCCAGCAGCCAACCCTATGAAAAACTGTTTTTT
few	TRBV9	TRBD1	TRBJ2-1	CASSKRSGTGGIYEQFF	TGTGCCAGCAGTAAAAGGTCCGGGACAGGGGGCATCTATGAGCAGTTCTTC
.	TRBV5-4	TRBD2	TRBJ2-7	CASSLASGGGYEQYF	TGTGCCAGCAGCTTGGCCAGCGGGGGAGGCTACGAGCAGTACTTC
.	TRBV24-1	.	TRBJ2-2	CATSDGGGNTGELFF	TGTGCCACCAGTGACGGTGGTGGGAACACCGGGGAGCTGTTTTTT
.	TRBV12-3/TRBV12-4	.	TRBJ1-1	CASSLQMNTEAFF	TGTGCCAGCAGCCTTCAGATGAACACTGAAGCTTTCTTT
few	TRBV18	.	TRBJ1-1	CASSPGAQNTEAFF	TGTGCCAGCTCACCAGGGGCCCAGAACACTGAAGCTTTCTTT
.	TRBV20-1	TRBD2	TRBJ2-3	CSASPRGSSGDDTQYF	TGCAGTGCTAGTCCCCGTGGGTCTAGCGGGGACGATACGCAGTATTTT
.	TRBV10-3	.	TRBJ1-3	CAIGRQSSGNTIYF	TGTGCCATCGGGAGGCAGTCCTCTGGAAACACCATATATTTT
.	TRBV4-1	TRBD2	TRBJ2-5	CASSQIWTSGGPQETQYF	TGCGCCAGCAGCCAAATCTGGACTAGCGGGGGCCCTCAAGAGACCCAGTACTTC
large	TRBV27	.	TRBJ1-2	CATKLRGGGGSNYGYTF	TGTGCCACCAAACTCCGGGGCGGGGGAGGGTCTAACTATGGCTACACCTTC
.	TRBV5-1	TRBD2	TRBJ2-1	CASNPLAGVYNEQFF	TGCGCCAGCAATCCTCTAGCGGGGGTCTACAATGAGCAGTTCTTC
few	TRBV7-8	.	TRBJ2-3	CASSDLGGASTDTQYF	TGTGCCAGCAGCGACCTCGGGGGAGCTAGCACAGATACGCAGTATTTT